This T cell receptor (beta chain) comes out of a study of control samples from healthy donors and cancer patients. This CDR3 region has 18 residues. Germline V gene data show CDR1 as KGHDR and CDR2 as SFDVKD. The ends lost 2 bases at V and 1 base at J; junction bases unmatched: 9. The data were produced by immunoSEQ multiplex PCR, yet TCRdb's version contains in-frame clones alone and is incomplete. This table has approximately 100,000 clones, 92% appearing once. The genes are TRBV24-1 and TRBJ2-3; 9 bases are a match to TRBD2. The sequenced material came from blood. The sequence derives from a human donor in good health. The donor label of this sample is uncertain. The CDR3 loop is CATSDSYRRGGGTDTQYF. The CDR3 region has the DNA TGTGCCACCAGTGATTCATACAGGCGGGGGGGCGGCACAGATACGCAGTATTTT.